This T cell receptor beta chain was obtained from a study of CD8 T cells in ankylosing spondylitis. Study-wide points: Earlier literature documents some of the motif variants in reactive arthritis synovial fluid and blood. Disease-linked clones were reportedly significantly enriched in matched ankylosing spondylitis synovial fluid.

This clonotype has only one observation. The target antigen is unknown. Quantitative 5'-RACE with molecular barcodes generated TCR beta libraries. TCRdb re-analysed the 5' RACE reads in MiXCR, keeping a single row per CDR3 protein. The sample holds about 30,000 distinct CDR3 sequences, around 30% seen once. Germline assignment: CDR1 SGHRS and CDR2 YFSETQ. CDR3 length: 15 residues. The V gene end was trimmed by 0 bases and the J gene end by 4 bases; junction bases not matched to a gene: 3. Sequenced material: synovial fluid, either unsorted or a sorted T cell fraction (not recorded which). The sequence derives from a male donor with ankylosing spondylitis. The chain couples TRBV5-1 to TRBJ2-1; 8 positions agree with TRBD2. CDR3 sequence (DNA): TGCGCCAGCAGCTTGGTTAGCGGGACTTACAATGAGCAGTTCTTC. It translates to CASSLVSGTYNEQFF. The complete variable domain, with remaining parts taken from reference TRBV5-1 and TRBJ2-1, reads KAGVTQTPRYLIKTRGQQVTLSCSPISGHRSVSWYQQTPGQGLQFLFEYFSETQRNKGNFPGRFSGRQFSNSRSEMNVSTLELGDSALYLCASSLVSGTYNEQFFGPGTRLTVL.